Listed here are 3 T cell receptor beta chains from one sample, sequenced in a study of OX40 agonist ivuxolimab in advanced cancers. Repertoires were generated with immunoSEQ multiplex PCR, while TCRdb's copy carries only in-frame clones and drops some. The profile shows 70,000 to 85,000 clones, around 84% of them singletons. The source material was CD4+ or CD8+ T cells sorted from blood, sampled in a trial of the OX40 agonist ivuxolimab. All receptors come from an adult with an advanced solid tumor such as melanoma, head and neck, liver or kidney cancer.

This chain uses TRBV7-2 with TRBJ2-7; possible D gene TRBD1, 6 bases. The CDR3 contains 17 residues. Germline lookup yields CDR1 SGHTA and CDR2 FQGNSA. Deletions cut 4 bases from V and 2 bases from J, with 21 bases between. The CDR3 coding sequence is TGTGCCAGCAGCTCAGAAAGCTTTGGGGGCTTCACCTACGAGCAGTACTTC. Protein product: CASSSESFGGFTYEQYF.

The J gene is TRBJ1-1, the V gene TRBV18; no reliable D call. This CDR3 has 13 residues. Per the germline V gene, CDR1 is KGHSH and CDR2 is LQKENI. Trimming took off 2 bases at V and 2 bases at J, with 6 bases between the two ends. The CDR3 loop reads CASSPEGNTEAFF. CDR3 bases: TGTGCCAGCTCACCAGAGGGAAACACTGAAGCTTTCTTT.

The V and J genes are TRBV5-5 and TRBJ1-1; no clear D gene. V dropped 6 bases and J dropped 0 bases, with 9 bases sitting between them. The CDR3 spans 13 residues. Germline lookup yields CDR1 SGHKS and CDR2 YYEKEE (reference sequence). The CDR3 DNA sequence: TGTGCCAGCAATACAAACATGAACACTGAAGCTTTCTTT. This translates into CASNTNMNTEAFF.